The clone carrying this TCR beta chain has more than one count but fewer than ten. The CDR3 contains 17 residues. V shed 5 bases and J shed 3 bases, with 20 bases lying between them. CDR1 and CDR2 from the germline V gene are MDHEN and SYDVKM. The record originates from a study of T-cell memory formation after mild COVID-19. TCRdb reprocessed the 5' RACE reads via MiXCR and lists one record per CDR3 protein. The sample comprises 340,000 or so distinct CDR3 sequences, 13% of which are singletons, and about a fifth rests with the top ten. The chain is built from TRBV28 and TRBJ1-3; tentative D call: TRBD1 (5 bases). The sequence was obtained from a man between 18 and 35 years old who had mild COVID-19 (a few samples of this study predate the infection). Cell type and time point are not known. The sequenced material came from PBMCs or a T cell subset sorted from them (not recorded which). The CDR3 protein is CASSLNLGGVGGNTIYF. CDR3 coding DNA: TGTGCCAGCAGTCTCAACCTGGGGGGGGTCGGTGGAAACACCATATATTTT.